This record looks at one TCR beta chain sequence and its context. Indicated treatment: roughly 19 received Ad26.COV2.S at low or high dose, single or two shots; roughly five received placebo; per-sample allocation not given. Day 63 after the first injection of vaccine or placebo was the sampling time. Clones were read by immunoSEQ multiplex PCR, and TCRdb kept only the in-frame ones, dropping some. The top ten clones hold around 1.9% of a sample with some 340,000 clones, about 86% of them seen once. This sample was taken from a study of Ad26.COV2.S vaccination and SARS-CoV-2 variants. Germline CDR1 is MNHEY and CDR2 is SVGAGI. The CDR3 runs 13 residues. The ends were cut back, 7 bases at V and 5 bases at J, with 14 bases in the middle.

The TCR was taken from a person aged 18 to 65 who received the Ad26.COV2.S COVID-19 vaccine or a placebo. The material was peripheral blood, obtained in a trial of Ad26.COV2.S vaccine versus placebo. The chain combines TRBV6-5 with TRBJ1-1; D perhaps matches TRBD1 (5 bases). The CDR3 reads CASTQGRWTEAFF. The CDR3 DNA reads TGTGCCAGCACCCAGGGTAGGTGGACTGAAGCTTTCTTT.